This TCR beta chain stems from a study of T cells after yellow fever vaccination. Trimming cost V 4 bases and J 8 bases; bases outside gene matches: 13. The CDR3 is 16 residues long. Germline values: CDR1 MNHEY, CDR2 SVGEGT. This clonotype came up many times. Using its own MiXCR run on the 5' RACE reads, TCRdb lists one record per CDR3 protein. The profile shows 95,000 to 150,000 distinct CDR3 sequences, about 8.2% of them singletons. The V gene is TRBV6-2 or TRBV6-3, the J gene TRBJ2-1; 8 positions agree with TRBD2. The sequence derives from a man between 18 and 35 years old who received the YFV17D yellow fever vaccine. The sample consisted of CD8+ T cells sorted from PBMCs, taken on the day of the yellow fever booster vaccination. As DNA, the CDR3 is TGTGCCAGCAGTTCCATGATCCGGGGGGGGTTGGATGAGCAGTTCTTC. This gives the protein CASSSMIRGGLDEQFF.